This is a list of T cell receptor beta chains from one sample in a study of shared clonotypes between healthy human individuals. Method: immunoSEQ multiplex PCR; TCRdb's copy keeps in-frame clones and lacks some. This sample has roughly 2 million clones, with around 95% found just once. The sample consisted of naive CD4+ T cells sorted from blood. All receptors derive from a man aged 18 to 29 in good health. The CDR3 runs from the conserved cysteine through the conserved F or W. Fields, in order: clone size, J gene, V gene, D gene, CDR3 protein, CDR3 DNA. D genes are given only for firm matches. The size of a clone is reported for some rows only, either as once, few or many, or as a class for expanded clones.

NA	TRBJ1-4	TRBV4-1	NA	CASSGGGTNEKLFF	TGCGCCAGCAGCGGCGGGGGGACTAATGAAAAACTGTTTTTT
NA	TRBJ1-6	TRBV28	NA	CASRSPLMTVHF	TGTGCCAGCAGGTCCCCCCTCATGACAGTCCACTTT
NA	TRBJ1-1	TRBV4-1	TRBD1	CASSHDRGYTEAFF	TGCGCCAGCAGCCATGACAGGGGATACACTGAAGCTTTCTTT
NA	TRBJ2-5	TRBV25-1	TRBD1	CASIEGAGGPYQETQYF	TGTGCCAGCATCGAGGGGGCAGGGGGACCGTACCAAGAGACCCAGTACTTC
once	TRBJ1-2	TRBV29-1	NA	CSVEDQGTGYTF	TGCAGCGTTGAAGATCAGGGCACAGGCTACACCTTC
NA	TRBJ2-3	TRBV7-2	TRBD2	CASSHRLTSGSTDTQYF	TGTGCCAGCAGCCATCGTCTGACTAGCGGGAGTACAGATACGCAGTATTTT
NA	TRBJ2-2	TRBV7-9	NA	CASRMDPMYGELFF	TGTGCCAGCAGGATGGACCCTATGTACGGGGAGCTGTTTTTT
NA	TRBJ2-2	TRBV6-5	NA	CASSADRLNTGELFF	TGTGCCAGCAGTGCCGACAGGCTGAACACCGGGGAGCTGTTTTTT
NA	TRBJ1-1	TRBV5-1	NA	CASSSGGRTEAFF	TGCGCCAGCAGCTCCGGGGGGAGGACTGAAGCTTTCTTT
NA	TRBJ1-1	TRBV19	TRBD1	CASSPTGGNTEAFF	TGTGCCAGTAGTCCGACAGGGGGCAACACTGAAGCTTTCTTT
NA	TRBJ2-2	TRBV5-6	TRBD2	CASSFTGLAGGIAGELFF	TGTGCCAGCAGCTTTACTGGACTAGCGGGGGGCATAGCCGGGGAGCTGTTTTTT
NA	TRBJ2-7	TRBV9	TRBD2	CASSVGGLAGALEQYF	TGTGCCAGCAGCGTAGGTGGACTAGCGGGGGCTCTCGAGCAGTACTTC
NA	TRBJ1-5	TRBV28	TRBD1	CASSPGQGASQPQHF	TGTGCCAGCAGCCCAGGACAGGGGGCTAGTCAGCCCCAGCATTTT
NA	TRBJ1-4	TRBV5-6	TRBD1	CASSLSGTANEKLFF	TGTGCCAGCAGCTTGTCCGGGACAGCGAATGAAAAACTGTTTTTT
NA	TRBJ2-3	TRBV5-1	NA	CASSAGGSTDTQYF	TGCGCCAGCAGCGCTGGAGGGAGCACAGATACGCAGTATTTT
once	TRBJ1-6	TRBV5-4	NA	CASSLQASTYNSPLHF	TGTGCCAGCAGCTTGCAGGCCAGCACCTATAATTCACCCCTCCACTTT
NA	TRBJ2-7	TRBV5-1	NA	CASSLPGVGPFYEQYF	TGCGCCAGCAGCTTGCCCGGGGTGGGTCCTTTCTACGAGCAGTACTTC
NA	TRBJ1-4	TRBV27	NA	CASTLAGGTKLFF	TGTGCCAGCACCCTCGCTGGGGGGACAAAACTGTTTTTT
NA	TRBJ1-6	TRBV7-2	NA	CASSAITGSTHSPLHF	TGTGCCAGCAGCGCCATAACAGGGAGCACCCATTCACCCCTCCACTTT
NA	TRBJ1-2	TRBV2	NA	CASSERGQAYGYTF	TGTGCCAGCAGTGAACGGGGCCAGGCGTATGGCTACACCTTC
NA	TRBJ1-1	TRBV6-5	NA	CASRQTMNTEAFF	TGTGCCAGCAGACAGACCATGAACACTGAAGCTTTCTTT
NA	TRBJ2-5	TRBV6-5	NA	CASSPIRQETQYF	TGTGCCAGCAGTCCTATCCGCCAAGAGACCCAGTACTTC
NA	TRBJ1-2	TRBV6-5	TRBD1	CASGQGNYGYTF	TGTGCCAGCGGACAGGGTAACTATGGCTACACCTTC
NA	TRBJ1-3	TRBV5-1	NA	CASSLGYLSGNTIYF	TGCGCCAGCAGCTTGGGATACCTCTCTGGAAACACCATATATTTT
NA	TRBJ1-6	TRBV5-1	TRBD1	CASSLATGDGSPLHF	TGCGCCAGCAGCCTGGCGACAGGGGATGGTTCACCCCTCCACTTT
NA	TRBJ1-6	TRBV6-5	NA	CASSYSVQRESPLHF	TGTGCCAGCAGTTACTCGGTCCAAAGAGAGTCACCCCTCCACTTT
NA	TRBJ2-1	TRBV6-5	TRBD2	CASSPSLAGVQFF	TGTGCCAGCAGTCCATCTTTAGCGGGAGTCCAGTTCTTC
NA	TRBJ1-4	TRBV10-3	NA	CAISESQVMRQSNEKLFF	TGTGCCATCAGTGAGTCGCAAGTTATGAGACAGTCTAATGAAAAACTGTTTTTT
NA	TRBJ2-4	TRBV6-5	TRBD1	CASRDRGGKNIQYF	TGTGCCAGCAGAGACAGGGGTGGCAAAAACATTCAGTACTTC
NA	TRBJ1-2	TRBV7-2	NA	CASSPDSYGYTF	TGTGCCAGCAGCCCGGACAGCTATGGCTACACCTTC
NA	TRBJ1-5	TRBV5-6	NA	CASSLGSNQPQHF	TGTGCCAGCAGCTTGGGCAGCAATCAGCCCCAGCATTTT
once	TRBJ1-2	TRBV9	NA	CASSNSFGYTF	TGTGCCAGCAGCAACAGTTTCGGCTACACCTTC
NA	TRBJ2-7	TRBV18	NA	CASSPRLAYEQYF	TGTGCCAGCTCACCACGGTTAGCCTACGAGCAGTACTTC
NA	TRBJ1-3	TRBV30	NA	CAWIAKASGNTIYF	TGTGCCTGGATAGCTAAAGCCTCTGGAAACACCATATATTTT
NA	TRBJ2-1	TRBV27	NA	CASTREGQRHNEQFF	TGTGCCAGCACCCGAGAAGGACAGCGGCACAATGAGCAGTTCTTC
NA	TRBJ2-5	TRBV6-5	NA	CASSRGFQETQYF	TGTGCCAGCAGTCGGGGCTTTCAAGAGACCCAGTACTTC
NA	TRBJ2-5	TRBV6-6	NA	CASRQGVPVVKETQYF	TGTGCCAGCAGACAGGGTGTCCCAGTTGTGAAAGAGACCCAGTACTTC
NA	TRBJ1-2	TRBV6-5	NA	CASSFEGRSGYTF	TGTGCCAGCAGTTTCGAGGGTAGAAGTGGCTACACCTTC
NA	TRBJ2-7	TRBV5-1	NA	CASSLAGQLLSYEQYF	TGCGCCAGCAGCTTGGCAGGCCAGCTGCTCTCCTACGAGCAGTACTTC
once	TRBJ2-5	TRBV6-5	NA	CASNFRGLLQETQYF	TGTGCCAGCAACTTTAGGGGACTTCTACAAGAGACCCAGTACTTC
NA	TRBJ2-7	TRBV7-2	TRBD2	CASSKPGTMYEQYF	TGTGCCAGCAGCAAACCCGGGACTATGTACGAGCAGTACTTC
NA	TRBJ1-2	TRBV5-4	NA	CASSLPGPALLGYTF	TGTGCCAGCAGCCTACCGGGACCGGCGTTATTGGGCTACACCTTC
NA	TRBJ2-7	TRBV7-2	NA	CASSPWGTSGEQYF	TGTGCCAGCAGCCCCTGGGGGACCTCCGGCGAGCAGTACTTC
NA	TRBJ1-1	TRBV30	NA	CAWTRNTEAFF	TGTGCCTGGACCCGGAACACTGAAGCTTTCTTT
NA	TRBJ2-2	TRBV30	TRBD1	CAWRTGMTGELFF	TGTGCCTGGAGGACAGGGATGACCGGGGAGCTGTTTTTT
NA	TRBJ1-2	TRBV5-1	NA	CASSFQRGGGTYGYTF	TGCGCCAGCAGCTTCCAACGGGGAGGGGGGACCTATGGCTACACCTTC
NA	TRBJ2-7	TRBV6-6	NA	CASSYILSYEQYF	TGTGCCAGCAGTTACATTCTCTCCTACGAGCAGTACTTC
NA	TRBJ2-7	TRBV9	TRBD2	CASSNSPGTSGRWSYEQYF	TGTGCCAGCAGCAATTCCCCTGGGACTAGCGGGAGATGGTCCTACGAGCAGTACTTC
NA	TRBJ1-6	TRBV6-5	NA	CASSRTGTENSPLHF	TGTGCCAGCAGCCGCACGGGGACGGAAAATTCACCCCTCCACTTT
NA	TRBJ2-7	TRBV7-6	TRBD2	CASSPGLAGGSVYEQYF	TGTGCCAGCAGCCCAGGACTAGCGGGAGGCTCAGTCTACGAGCAGTACTTC
NA	TRBJ2-7	TRBV10-1	NA	CASSGGQGGPEQYF	TGCGCCAGCAGTGGGGGTCAAGGGGGTCCCGAGCAGTACTTC
NA	TRBJ1-4	TRBV7-2	TRBD1	CASSLSPGQKTWGEKLFF	TGTGCCAGCAGCTTATCTCCGGGACAGAAAACCTGGGGGGAAAAACTGTTTTTT
NA	TRBJ1-5	TRBV7-6	NA	CASSLGELNQPQHF	TGTGCCAGCAGCTTAGGGGAGCTAAATCAGCCCCAGCATTTT